The source of this TCR beta chain is a study of tumor and adjacent non-tumor tissue in lung cancer. About the study: Histology: eleven to twelve adenocarcinoma, a couple of squamous cell carcinoma, 1 small cell lung cancer. The patients, around 11 men and five or six women, were about 31 to 85 with stage I to III disease.

Study outcomes and limitations: Patients with more diverse tumor TCRs had worse survival. Significantly higher TCR diversity was found in tumor than normal lung.

The CDR3 loop spans 17 amino acids. Germline values: CDR1 SGHNT, CDR2 YYREEE (reference sequence). Three rounds of nested PCR, following a modified ARM-PCR protocol, produced the TCRbeta library. Using its own MiXCR run on the multiplex PCR reads, TCRdb lists one record per CDR3 protein. The table lists roughly 75,000 distinct CDR3 sequences, roughly 75% of them singletons. No cell sorting was done before RNA was extracted from the tissue. This non-tumor lung sample came from over 3 cm beyond the tumor edge. Notes on this clonotype: Its antigen is unidentified. A much larger clone differs by one base, so this may be a read error.

The TCR sequence derives from a woman in her 50s with non-small cell lung cancer. Sequencing was done on a sample of distant non-tumor lung tissue. V and J are TRBV5-4 and TRBJ2-1, with 8 bases matching TRBD2. The CDR3 DNA follows: TGTGCCGGCAGCTTGGAGACTAGCGCCCCTTCCTACAATGAGCAGTTCTTC. It translates to CAGSLETSAPSYNEQFF.